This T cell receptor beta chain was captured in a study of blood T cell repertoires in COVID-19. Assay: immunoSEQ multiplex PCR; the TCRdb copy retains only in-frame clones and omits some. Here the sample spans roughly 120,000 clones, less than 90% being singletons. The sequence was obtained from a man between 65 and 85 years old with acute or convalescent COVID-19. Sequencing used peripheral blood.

The chain's CDR3 is CASSLDNPGQPQHF. CDR3 sequence (DNA): TGCGCCAGCAGCTTGGACAACCCGGGGCAGCCCCAGCATTTT. The rearrangement links TRBV5-1 to TRBJ1-5, with D unresolved. Deletions cut 0 bases from V and 7 bases from J, with 11 bases between. The CDR3 is made up of 14 amino acids. The germline gives CDR1 SGHRS, CDR2 YFSETQ.